Following are 29 T cell receptor beta chains from one sample sequenced in a study of post-analysis software for immune sequencing data. Whole-study findings and limits: There were a few TRBV segments more frequent in patients than controls, and TRBV5-6, TRBV5-1 and TRBV20-1 were among them.

Prepared libraries of TCR beta cDNA carried unique molecular identifiers. TCRdb re-called the PCR reads through MiXCR, storing one row per CDR3 protein. The sample consists of about 540,000 distinct CDR3 sequences, roughly 34% of them appearing once. Their recognized antigens are unknown. Sequenced input: blood. The receptors derive from a girl aged 2-17 years with multiple sclerosis.

There are a few counts of this clonotype. This sequence joins TRBV5-1 and TRBJ1-2, with D unclear. The CDR3 has 15 amino acids. The V and J ends lost 4 bases and 2 bases respectively, with 15 bases between them. CDR1 SGHRS and CDR2 YFSETQ come from the germline V gene. CDR3 sequence reads: CASSPLGGFNYGYTF. In nucleotides, the CDR3 is TGCGCCAGCAGCCCCCTGGGCGGCTTCAACTATGGCTACACCTTC.

V and J are TRBV5-6 and TRBJ1-4; no clear D gene. This CDR3 is 15 amino acids long. CDR1 is SGHDT and CDR2 is YYEEEE in the germline V gene. V was cut by 5 bases and J by 3 bases, with 14 bases left in between. CDR3 amino acids: CASSRTAGANEKLFF. In nucleotides, the CDR3 is TGTGCCAGCAGTCGGACGGCCGGGGCTAATGAAAAACTGTTTTTT.

The chain employs TRBV20-1 and TRBJ1-1; tentatively, D is TRBD1 (5 bases). Germline assignment: CDR1 DFQATT and CDR2 SNEGSKA (reference sequence). CDR3 length: 14 residues. Trimming took off 0 bases at V and 4 bases at J, with 12 bases between the two ends. The CDR3 DNA follows: TGCAGTGCTAGAGATCGATGGGGACGCACTGAAGCTTTCTTT. It yields the protein CSARDRWGRTEAFF.

V gene TRBV10-3 combines with J gene TRBJ1-1; D call uncertain. V lost 10 bases, J lost 3 bases, and 18 bases lay in between. The CDR3 has 14 residues. Germline V lookup: CDR1 ENHRY, CDR2 SYGVKD. CDR3 loop: CATREPWSDTEAFF. The CDR3 DNA sequence: TGTGCCACCCGCGAACCATGGTCGGACACTGAAGCTTTCTTT.

J is TRBJ2-5 and V is TRBV10-3; perhaps TRBD1 as D (6 bases). This CDR3 is 14 amino acids long. The germline gives CDR1 ENHRY, CDR2 SYGVKD. V gave up 8 bases and J gave up 0 bases, with 13 bases separating them. CDR3 region: CAIGPRDNQETQYF. The CDR3 nucleotides are TGTGCCATCGGACCCCGGGACAACCAAGAGACCCAGTACTTC.

V is TRBV29-1 and J is TRBJ1-2; D is ambiguous. The CDR3 extends over 13 amino acids. V lost 0 bases to trimming and J lost 4 bases, with 9 bases between them. Germline CDR1 and CDR2: SQVTM and ANQGSEA. In DNA, the CDR3 is TGCAGCGTTGAAGAGGCAGGCGGCTATGGCTACACCTTC. Translation gives CSVEEAGGYGYTF. The full variable domain, completed using reference TRBV29-1 and TRBJ1-2, is SAVISQKPSRDICQRGTSLTIQCQVDSQVTMMFWYRQQPGQSLTLIATANQGSEATYESGFVIDKFPISRPNLTFSTLTVSNMSPEDSSIYLCSVEEAGGYGYTFGSGTRLTVV.

The gene calls are TRBV19 and TRBJ2-5; tentative D call: TRBD2 (5 bases). Germline V gives CDR1 LNHDA, CDR2 SQIVND (reference sequence). This CDR3 has 13 amino acids. V lost 6 bases to trimming and J lost 9 bases, with 17 bases between them. The CDR3 spells CASRPTRTGAQYF. In nucleotides, the CDR3 is TGTGCCAGTAGGCCGACAAGGACCGGGGCCCAGTACTTC.

This chain links TRBV20-1 with TRBJ1-2, with a possible D match to TRBD1 (5 bases). Deletions cut 2 bases from V and 0 bases from J, with 10 bases between. The CDR3 is made up of 14 amino acids. Germline V gene lookup returns CDR1 DFQATT and CDR2 SNEGSKA (reference sequence). This CDR3 reads CSARNPGSNYGYTF. In nucleotides, the CDR3 is TGCAGTGCTAGAAACCCAGGGTCTAACTATGGCTACACCTTC.

This CDR3 reads CASSKAGLRYNEQFF. For the CDR3, the DNA is TGTGCCAGTAGCAAGGCAGGTCTCAGGTACAATGAGCAGTTCTTC. The gene calls are TRBV19 and TRBJ2-1, with unresolved D. Trimming took 6 bases from V and 4 from J, leaving 16 bases between them. The CDR3 loop spans 15 amino acids. Looked up from germline, CDR1 is LNHDA and CDR2 is SQIVND (reference sequence).

This clonotype has at least ten counts. This chain connects TRBV11-2 to TRBJ2-7; D gene unclear. There are 14 residues in the CDR3. Trimming left V 5 bases short and J 3 bases short, with 14 bases between. Per the germline V gene, CDR1 is SGHAT and CDR2 is FQNNGV. The CDR3 sequence: CASSPTQVGYEQYF. CDR3 bases: TGTGCCAGCAGCCCTACTCAGGTCGGCTACGAGCAGTACTTC.

V is TRBV20-1 and J is TRBJ2-1; TRBD2 agrees at 9 bases. From germline, CDR1 is DFQATT and CDR2 SNEGSKA (reference sequence). Unmatched junction bases numbered 10, after V lost 2 bases and J lost 5 bases. This CDR3 comprises 16 residues. The CDR3 is CSARPFLAGTNNEQFF. In DNA form, the CDR3 reads TGCAGTGCTAGACCCTTCCTAGCGGGGACAAACAATGAGCAGTTCTTC.

The table lists this clonotype with a few counts. The V gene is TRBV20-1, the J gene TRBJ2-4; 7 bases fit TRBD2. This CDR3 has 14 amino acids. Germline CDR1 reads DFQATT; CDR2 reads SNEGSKA (reference sequence). The CDR3 DNA reads as TGCAGCTGTAGCGGGCCCCTAGCCAAAAACATTCAGTACTTC. Its translation is CSCSGPLAKNIQYF.

This chain uses TRBV5-1 with TRBJ2-2; D is possibly TRBD1 (5 bases). This CDR3 has 16 residues. Deletions cut 3 bases from V and 6 bases from J, with 18 bases between. The germline V gene encodes CDR1 SGHRS and CDR2 YFSETQ. DNA of the CDR3: TGCGCCAGCAGCTCGACAGCTACAATTTCCTCCGGGGAGCTGTTTTTT. Translation: CASSSTATISSGELFF.

The table lists this clonotype with many counts. The genes are TRBV29-1 and TRBJ2-5, with D maybe TRBD2 (7 bases). CDR3 size: 14 residues. V lost 3 bases and J lost 2, with 13 bases in between. The germline V gene encodes CDR1 SQVTM and CDR2 ANQGSEA. The DNA of the CDR3 is TGCAGCGTTGAGAGGGGGGGGATGCAAGAGACCCAGTACTTC. The encoded protein is CSVERGGMQETQYF.

The table lists this clonotype with a count of one. The junction and the germline gene differ at one end; a read error may be behind it. The chain links TRBV5-1 to TRBJ1-6; maybe TRBD1 (6 bases). CDR3 length: 18 residues. Germline CDR1 SGHRS, CDR2 YFSETQ. CDR3 sequence (DNA): TGCGCCAGCAGCTTGGCCCGGTCGGGGGCTGGCTATAATTCACCTCTCCACTTT. Protein: CASSLARSGAGYNSPLHF.

The chain uses TRBV7-9 and TRBJ1-1; D remains unclear. This CDR3 spans 16 amino acids. CDR1 SEHNR and CDR2 FQNEAQ come from the germline V gene (reference sequence). V lost 5 bases to trimming and J lost 4 bases, with 20 bases between them. The CDR3 spells CASSLRTGQVGTEAFF. The CDR3 nucleotides read TGTGCCAGCAGCCTCCGGACGGGTCAGGTGGGCACTGAAGCTTTCTTT.

The chain joins TRBV12-3 or TRBV12-4 to TRBJ2-1, with 8 bases fitting TRBD1. Trimming removed 7 bases from V and 1 base from J; junction bases left unmatched: 6. The CDR3 loop spans 15 amino acids. CDR3 nucleotide sequence: TGTGCCAGCACCGTGGACAGGGTGTCCTACAATGAGCAGTTCTTC. Encoded protein: CASTVDRVSYNEQFF.

In its sample, this clonotype was seen many times. This chain links TRBV10-3 with TRBJ2-5; D unclear. The CDR3 consists of 14 residues. Trimming shortened V by 0 bases and J by 5 bases, and 10 bases separated the two germline ends. CDR1 and CDR2 from the germline V gene are ENHRY and SYGVKD. DNA of the CDR3: TGTGCCATCAGTGAGTCGAACGTACTGGAGACCCAGTACTTC. Translation: CAISESNVLETQYF.

The chain joins TRBV6-5 to TRBJ2-3, with 10 bases identical to TRBD2. V shed 5 bases, J shed 2 bases, and the junction held 4 bases outside the gene matches. Germline values: CDR1 MNHEY, CDR2 SVGAGI. The CDR3 is made up of 15 amino acids. DNA for the CDR3: TGTGCCAGCAGTCTTAGCGGGGGGCACACAGATACGCAGTATTTT. The encoded protein is CASSLSGGHTDTQYF.

The chain uses TRBV7-9 and TRBJ1-2; D is uncertain. Germline assignment: CDR1 SEHNR and CDR2 FQNEAQ (reference sequence). V gave up 5 bases and J gave up 0 bases, with 10 bases separating them. CDR3 size: 14 residues. The CDR3 bases are TGTGCCAGCAGCGCAAGCGGGGCTAACTATGGCTACACCTTC. This codes for CASSASGANYGYTF.

CDR3: CATSRDPTETQYF. DNA of the CDR3: TGTGCCACCAGCAGAGATCCTACTGAGACCCAGTACTTC. V gene TRBV15 combines with J gene TRBJ2-5, with unresolved D. This CDR3 has 13 residues. CDR1 is LNHNV and CDR2 is YYDKDF in the germline V gene (reference sequence). V was clipped by 0 bases and J by 5 bases, with 7 bases between them.

This clonotype was counted a single time. The rearrangement joins TRBV6-1 to TRBJ2-3; TRBD2 matches at 13 bases. This CDR3 has 16 amino acids. Germline V gene data show CDR1 as MNHNS and CDR2 as SASEGT. V lost 8 bases and J lost 2; bases outside the gene matches: 7. In DNA, the CDR3 is TGTGCCAGCGCTGCGACTAGCGGGGGGAACACAGATACGCAGTATTTT. This translates into CASAATSGGNTDTQYF.

This clonotype came up a few times. The chain couples TRBV6-2 or TRBV6-3 to TRBJ2-7, with D maybe TRBD2 (6 bases). Per the germline V gene, CDR1 is MNHEY and CDR2 is SVGEGT. Trimming pared 6 bases from V and 6 bases from J, leaving 18 bases between. The CDR3 covers 14 residues. The CDR3 protein is CASREEGPQGEQYF. The CDR3 nucleotides read TGTGCCAGCAGGGAGGAGGGGCCTCAGGGCGAGCAGTACTTC.

The chain links TRBV18 to TRBJ2-7; D might be TRBD2 (5 bases). The CDR3 is made up of 15 amino acids. Between the trimmed V and J ends, which lost 1 base and 1 base, there was a span of 11 bases. Germline V gene data show CDR1 as KGHSH and CDR2 as LQKENI. This CDR3 reads CASSPQQDSSYEQYF. The CDR3 nucleotides are TGTGCCAGCTCACCACAGCAGGACTCTTCCTACGAGCAGTACTTC.

This clonotype occurred a few times. The V and J genes are TRBV6-6 and TRBJ2-1; no clear D gene. This CDR3 region has 12 residues. V was trimmed by 0 bases and J by 6 bases, leaving 3 bases between them. Germline lookup yields CDR1 MNHNY and CDR2 SVGAGI (reference sequence). The CDR3 protein is CASSYSTNEQFF. Written as DNA, the CDR3 is TGTGCCAGCAGTTACTCTACCAATGAGCAGTTCTTC.

The rearrangement links TRBV10-3 to TRBJ2-7, with D tentatively TRBD1 (6 bases). Trimming shortened V by 8 bases and J by 5 bases, and 19 bases separated the two germline ends. CDR3 length: 14 residues. CDR1 is ENHRY, CDR2 SYGVKD, per germline. CDR3 protein: CAIQARNRDNEQYF. CDR3 DNA: TGTGCCATCCAAGCTAGGAACAGGGACAACGAGCAGTACTTC.

Points on this clonotype: A read error may be the cause here, since a much bigger clone is one base away. Since the CDR3 does not end with the conserved phenylalanine or tryptophan, this likely comes from a read error. This chain connects TRBV4-1 to TRBJ2-1, with TRBD1 as a possible D gene (5 bases). The CDR3 runs to 13 residues. Trimming removed 0 bases from V and 8 bases from J, with 8 bases in between. Germline loops: CDR1 MGHRA, CDR2 YSYEKL. This chain's CDR3 is CASSQDPGYEQFL. CDR3 coding DNA: TGCGCCAGCAGCCAAGACCCAGGGTATGAGCAGTTCTTA.

The sample holds a few counts of this clonotype. CDR3: CASSELAGFETQYF. Here the CDR3 DNA reads TGTGCCAGCAGTGAACTGGCAGGTTTCGAGACCCAGTACTTC. The rearrangement links TRBV6-1 to TRBJ2-5, with D uncertain. The length of the CDR3 is 14 residues. The germline V gene has CDR1 MNHNS and CDR2 SASEGT. V gave up 2 bases and J gave up 5 bases, with 12 bases separating them.

A few counts support this clonotype. This chain joins TRBV5-1 and TRBJ2-7; a weak D match, TRBD1 (6 bases). CDR1 is SGHRS, CDR2 YFSETQ, per germline. The CDR3 length is 15 residues. V was clipped by 4 bases and J by 7 bases, with 21 bases between them. CDR3 DNA: TGCGCCAGCAGCAAAGCACAGGGTTCTAGGGGAGAGCAGTACTTC. Translation gives CASSKAQGSRGEQYF.